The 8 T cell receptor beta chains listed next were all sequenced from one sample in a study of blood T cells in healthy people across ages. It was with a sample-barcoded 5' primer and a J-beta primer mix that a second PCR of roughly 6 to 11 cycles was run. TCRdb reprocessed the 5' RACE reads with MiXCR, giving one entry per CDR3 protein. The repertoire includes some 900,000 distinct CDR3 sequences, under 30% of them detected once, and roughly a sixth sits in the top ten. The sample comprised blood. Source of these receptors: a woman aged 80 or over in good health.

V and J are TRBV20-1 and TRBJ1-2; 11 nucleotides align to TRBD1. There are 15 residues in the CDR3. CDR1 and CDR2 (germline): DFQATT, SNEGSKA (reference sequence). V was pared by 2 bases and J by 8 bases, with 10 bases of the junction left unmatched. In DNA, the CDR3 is TGCAGTGCTAGATCCCAGGGGACAGGGGGGAAAGGCTACACCTTC. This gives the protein CSARSQGTGGKGYTF.

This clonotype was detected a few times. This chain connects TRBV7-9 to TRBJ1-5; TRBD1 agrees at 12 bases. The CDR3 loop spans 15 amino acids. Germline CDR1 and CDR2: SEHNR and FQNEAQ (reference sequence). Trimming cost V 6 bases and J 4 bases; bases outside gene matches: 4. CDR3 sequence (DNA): TGTGCCAGCAGTTGGGGACAGGGGGCGAATCAGCCCCAGCATTTT. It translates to CASSWGQGANQPQHF.

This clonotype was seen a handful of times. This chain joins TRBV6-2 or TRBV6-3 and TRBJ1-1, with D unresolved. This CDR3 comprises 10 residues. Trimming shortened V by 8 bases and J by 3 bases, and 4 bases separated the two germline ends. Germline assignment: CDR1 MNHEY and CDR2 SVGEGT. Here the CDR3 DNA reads TGTGCCAGCGGGTACACTGAAGCTTTCTTT. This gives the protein CASGYTEAFF.

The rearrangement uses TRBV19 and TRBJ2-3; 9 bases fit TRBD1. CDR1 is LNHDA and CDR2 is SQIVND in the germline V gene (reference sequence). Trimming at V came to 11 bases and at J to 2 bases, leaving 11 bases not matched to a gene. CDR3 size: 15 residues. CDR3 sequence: CAGNLRDRDTDTQYF. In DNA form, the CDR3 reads TGTGCCGGTAATCTTCGGGACAGGGACACAGATACGCAGTATTTT.

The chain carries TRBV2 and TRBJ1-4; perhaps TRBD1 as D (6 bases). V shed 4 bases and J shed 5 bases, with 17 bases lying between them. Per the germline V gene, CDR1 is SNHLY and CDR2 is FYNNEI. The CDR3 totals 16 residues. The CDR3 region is CASSARLGGGNEKLFF. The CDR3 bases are TGTGCCAGCAGTGCCCGCCTGGGGGGCGGCAATGAAAAACTGTTTTTT.

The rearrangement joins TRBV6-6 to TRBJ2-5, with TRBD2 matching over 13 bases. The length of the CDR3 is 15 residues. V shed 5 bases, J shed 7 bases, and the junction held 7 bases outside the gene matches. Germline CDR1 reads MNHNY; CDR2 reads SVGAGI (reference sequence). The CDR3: CASSRRLAGGGTQYF. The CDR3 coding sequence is TGTGCCAGCAGTCGCCGACTAGCGGGGGGAGGGACCCAGTACTTC.

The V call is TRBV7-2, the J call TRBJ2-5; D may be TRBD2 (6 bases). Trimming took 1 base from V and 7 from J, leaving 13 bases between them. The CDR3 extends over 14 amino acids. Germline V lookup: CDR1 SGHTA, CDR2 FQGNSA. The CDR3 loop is CASSLVRQGGTQYF. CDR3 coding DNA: TGTGCCAGCAGCTTAGTTAGGCAGGGAGGGACCCAGTACTTC.

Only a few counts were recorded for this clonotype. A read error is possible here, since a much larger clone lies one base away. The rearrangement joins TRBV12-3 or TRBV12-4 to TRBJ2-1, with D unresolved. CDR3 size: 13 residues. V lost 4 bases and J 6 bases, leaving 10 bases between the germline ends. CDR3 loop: CASSSWTSNEQFF. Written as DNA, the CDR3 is TGTGCCAGCAGTTCGTGGACGAGCAATGAGCAGTTCTTC.